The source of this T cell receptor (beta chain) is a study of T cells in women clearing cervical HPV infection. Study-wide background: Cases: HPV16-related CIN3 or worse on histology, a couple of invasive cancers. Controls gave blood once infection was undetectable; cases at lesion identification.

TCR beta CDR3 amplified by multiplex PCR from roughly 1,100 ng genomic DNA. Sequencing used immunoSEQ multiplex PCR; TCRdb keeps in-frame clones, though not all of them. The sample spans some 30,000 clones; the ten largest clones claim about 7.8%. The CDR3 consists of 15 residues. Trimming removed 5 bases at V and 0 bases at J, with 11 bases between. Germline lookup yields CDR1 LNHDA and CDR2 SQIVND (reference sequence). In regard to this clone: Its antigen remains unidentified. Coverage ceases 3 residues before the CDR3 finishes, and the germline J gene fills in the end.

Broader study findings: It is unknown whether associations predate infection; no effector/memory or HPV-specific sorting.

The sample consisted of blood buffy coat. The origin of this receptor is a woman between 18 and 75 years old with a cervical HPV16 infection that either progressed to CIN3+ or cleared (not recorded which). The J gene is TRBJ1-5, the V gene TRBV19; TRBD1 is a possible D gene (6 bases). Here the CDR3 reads CASSLQGYSNQPQHF. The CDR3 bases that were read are TGTGCCAGTAGTTTACAGGGTTATAGCAATCAGCCC.